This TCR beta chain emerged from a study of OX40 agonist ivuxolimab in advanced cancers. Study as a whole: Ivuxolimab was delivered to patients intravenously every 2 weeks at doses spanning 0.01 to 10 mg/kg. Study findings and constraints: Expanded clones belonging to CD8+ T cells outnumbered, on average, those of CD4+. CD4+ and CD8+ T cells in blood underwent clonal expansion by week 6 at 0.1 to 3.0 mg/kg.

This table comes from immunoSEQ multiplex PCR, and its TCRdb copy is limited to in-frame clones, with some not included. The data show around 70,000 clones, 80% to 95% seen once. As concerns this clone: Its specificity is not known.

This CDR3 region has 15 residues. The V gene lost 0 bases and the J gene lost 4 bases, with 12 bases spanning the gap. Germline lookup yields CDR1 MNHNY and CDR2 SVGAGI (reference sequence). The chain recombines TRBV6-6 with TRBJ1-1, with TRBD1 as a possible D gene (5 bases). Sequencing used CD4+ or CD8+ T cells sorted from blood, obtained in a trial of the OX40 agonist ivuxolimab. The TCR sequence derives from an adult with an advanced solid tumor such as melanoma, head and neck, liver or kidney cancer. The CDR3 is CASSYSSGGGTEAFF. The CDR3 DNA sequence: TGTGCCAGCAGTTACTCGAGCGGGGGGGGCACTGAAGCTTTCTTT.